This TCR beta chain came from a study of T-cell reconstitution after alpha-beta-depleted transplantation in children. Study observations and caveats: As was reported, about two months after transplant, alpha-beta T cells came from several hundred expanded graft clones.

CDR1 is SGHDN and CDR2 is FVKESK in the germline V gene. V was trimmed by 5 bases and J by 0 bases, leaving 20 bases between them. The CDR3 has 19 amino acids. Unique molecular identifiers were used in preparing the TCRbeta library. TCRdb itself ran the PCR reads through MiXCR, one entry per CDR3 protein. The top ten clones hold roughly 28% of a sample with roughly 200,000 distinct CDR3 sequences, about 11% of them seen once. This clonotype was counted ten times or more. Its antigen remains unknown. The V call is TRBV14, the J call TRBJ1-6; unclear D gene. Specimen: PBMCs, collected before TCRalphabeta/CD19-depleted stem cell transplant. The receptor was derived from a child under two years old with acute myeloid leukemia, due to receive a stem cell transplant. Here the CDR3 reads CASSSPQGPRSSYNSPLHF. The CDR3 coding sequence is TGTGCCAGCAGCTCCCCTCAAGGACCTAGGAGCTCCTATAATTCACCCCTCCACTTT.